This is a list of T cell receptor beta chains from one sample in a study of blood T cells in healthy people across ages. MiXCR, run by TCRdb on the 5' RACE reads, gives a single entry per CDR3 protein. Among over 600,000 distinct CDR3 sequences listed, under 25% were seen once. The specimen was blood. Receptors originate from a man in his 70s in good health. CDR3s include the opening cysteine and the closing phenylalanine or tryptophan. A D gene is named only where the DNA matches it firmly. Size values are once, few and many counts, or a class for expanded clones, and some rows have none.

D,J,V,size,DNA,CDR3
TRBD1,TRBJ2-2,TRBV4-1,many,TGCGCCAGCAGCCAAGACCATGACAGGGCGAACACCGGGGAGCTGTTTTTT,CASSQDHDRANTGELFF
TRBD2,TRBJ2-2,TRBV3-1,NA,TGTGCCAGCAGCCCGAGCGGGAGGTACACCGGGGAGCTGTTTTTT,CASSPSGRYTGELFF
NA,TRBJ1-2,TRBV29-1,NA,TGCAGCGTTGAAGGGTCAGAAGTAGGCTACACCTTC,CSVEGSEVGYTF
NA,TRBJ1-4,TRBV7-9,NA,TGCGCCAGCAGCGTGACGGACCAGCGTAATGAAAAACTGTTTTTT,CASSVTDQRNEKLFF
NA,TRBJ2-5,TRBV7-8,few,TGTGCCAGCAGCTTTCGGCTAGAGGAGACCCAGTACTTC,CASSFRLEETQYF
NA,TRBJ2-1,TRBV4-2,many,TGTGCCAGCAGCCACCTTTCAGGTCGCAATGAGCAGTTCTTC,CASSHLSGRNEQFF
NA,TRBJ2-2,TRBV19,few,TGTGCCAGTAGGGCTAGGAGCACCGGGGAGCTGTTTTTT,CASRARSTGELFF
NA,TRBJ2-4,TRBV7-2,NA,TGTGCCAGCAGCTTACGGCGCGGCGGCATTCAGTACTTC,CASSLRRGGIQYF
TRBD2,TRBJ2-2,TRBV24-1,NA,TGTGCCACCAGTCCCACCGCACCTAGCGGATTCACCGGGGAGCTGTTTTTT,CATSPTAPSGFTGELFF
NA,TRBJ2-1,TRBV27,few,TGTGCCAGCAGTTTAGAACTACCGGGCGCGAATGAGCAGTTCTTC,CASSLELPGANEQFF
NA,TRBJ2-3,TRBV7-2,few,TGTGCCAGCAGCCGCCTGGCTTCCCCTAGAGTTCCAGATACGCAGTATTTT,CASSRLASPRVPDTQYF
NA,TRBJ1-6,TRBV10-3,NA,TGTGCCATCAGTGCCGAGCAGGGTCATAATTCACCCCTCCACTTT,CAISAEQGHNSPLHF
NA,TRBJ2-3,TRBV29-1,NA,TGCAGCGCTTGGGGTGTTAGCACAGATACGCAGTATTTT,CSAWGVSTDTQYF
NA,TRBJ2-3,TRBV29-1,once,TGCAGCGCCCAGCTTGCCCCCACAGATACGCAGTATTTT,CSAQLAPTDTQYF
TRBD1,TRBJ2-7,TRBV9,NA,TGTGCCAGCAGCGTAGAGGGACAGGGTGATGAGCAGTACTTC,CASSVEGQGDEQYF
TRBD2,TRBJ2-1,TRBV25-1,many,TGTGCCAGCAGTCGAACTAGCGACTACAATGAGCAGTTCTTC,CASSRTSDYNEQFF
NA,TRBJ2-5,TRBV13,few,TGTGCCAGCAGCTTCCTCGGGGGAGAGACCCAGTACTTC,CASSFLGGETQYF
TRBD2,TRBJ2-1,TRBV5-5,NA,TGTGCCAGCAGCTTGGCTCGAGCGGGAGGGCCCAATGAGCAGTTCTTC,CASSLARAGGPNEQFF
NA,TRBJ2-4,TRBV7-6,NA,TGTGCCAGCAGCTTAGCTCGGGGAAACATTCAGTACTTC,CASSLARGNIQYF
TRBD1,TRBJ2-2,TRBV9,many,TGTGCCAGCAGCGCACGCCAGGGACAGGGCCACACCGGGGAGCTGTTTTTT,CASSARQGQGHTGELFF
NA,TRBJ1-5,TRBV20-1,NA,TGCAGTGCCCGACAGCCCAATCAGCCCCAGCATTTT,CSARQPNQPQHF
NA,TRBJ2-3,TRBV20-1,NA,TGCAGCGCCACAGGGGGAGCGGGAGAGGCAGATACGCAGTATTTT,CSATGGAGEADTQYF
NA,TRBJ2-3,TRBV12-3/TRBV12-4,NA,TGTGCCAGCAGTCCTACCACAGGGCCGGATACGCAGTATTTT,CASSPTTGPDTQYF
NA,TRBJ2-5,TRBV7-2,NA,TGTGCCAGCAGCTTAGCGCGGACTCGGTACCAAGAGACCCAGTACTTC,CASSLARTRYQETQYF
NA,TRBJ2-7,TRBV7-8,few,TGTGCCAGCAGCTTAGGGGGGGACGGGATTTACGAGCAGTACTTC,CASSLGGDGIYEQYF
NA,TRBJ2-2,TRBV20-1,NA,TGCAGTGCAACGGGACCGCTTAACACCGGGGAGCTGTTTTTT,CSATGPLNTGELFF
NA,TRBJ2-5,TRBV29-1,many,TGCAGCGTTGTTGCGGGTAAAGAGACCCAGTACTTC,CSVVAGKETQYF
NA,TRBJ2-3,TRBV6-5,few,TGTGCCAGCAGACCCTACAGGGAGGGTACGCAGTATTTT,CASRPYREGTQYF
NA,TRBJ2-3,TRBV20-1,NA,TGCAGTGCTAGAGGTAGACAGCCTGTAGATACGCAGTATTTT,CSARGRQPVDTQYF
NA,TRBJ2-1,TRBV30,few,TGTGCCTGGATGCCTAGCGCGTACAATGAGCAGTTCTTC,CAWMPSAYNEQFF
NA,TRBJ2-7,TRBV10-3,few,TGTGCCATCAGTGGACAGGACGACTACGAGCAGTACTTC,CAISGQDDYEQYF
TRBD2,TRBJ2-1,TRBV5-1,few,TGCGCCAGCACCCAGACTAGCGGACTCTACAATGAGCAGTTCTTC,CASTQTSGLYNEQFF
NA,TRBJ2-5,TRBV30,few,TGTGCCTGGAGTGTCGGGGAGACCCAGTACTTC,CAWSVGETQYF
NA,TRBJ1-6,TRBV7-9,NA,TGTGCCAGCAGCGTAGCGGACGGAAGGGATTCACCCCTCCACTTT,CASSVADGRDSPLHF
TRBD2,TRBJ2-5,TRBV12-3/TRBV12-4,NA,TGTGCCAGCAGTTTAAGGTCTAGCGGGAGTGGGGAGACCCAGTACTTC,CASSLRSSGSGETQYF
NA,TRBJ2-7,TRBV2,NA,TGTGCCAGCAGTGAGGGCAGGAGTACCTACGAGCAGTACTTC,CASSEGRSTYEQYF
NA,TRBJ1-4,TRBV4-3,NA,TGCGCCAGCAGCCCACTCGGGACGGGGAATGAAAAACTGTTTTTT,CASSPLGTGNEKLFF